Listed below are T cell receptor beta chains from one sample, sequenced in a study of beta chain features in type 1 diabetes. Assay used: immunoSEQ multiplex PCR; TCRdb lists only in-frame clones, some missing. The data show 250,000 to 300,000 clones, 7% to 9% seen once. Sequenced: central memory CD4+ T cells from blood. The receptors shown here come from a woman aged 18-29 years in good health. CDR3s include the opening cysteine and the closing phenylalanine or tryptophan. Each record gives: V gene, D gene, J gene, clone size, CDR3 DNA, CDR3 protein. D genes are given only for firm matches. Clone size, where shown, is once, few, many, or a class for clones that have expanded.

>TRBV19|-|TRBJ2-5|-
TGTGCCAGTAGTTACAGAGGAGAGCAAGAGACCCAGTACTTC
CASSYRGEQETQYF
>TRBV6-5|TRBD1|TRBJ1-1|few
TGTGCCAGCAGTAACGACAGGGGTGGGAACACTGAAGCTTTCTTT
CASSNDRGGNTEAFF
>TRBV10-3|-|TRBJ1-3|-
TGTGCTATACGTCCCAGCTCTGGAAACACCATATATTTT
CAIRPSSGNTIYF
>TRBV29-1|-|TRBJ2-1|-
TGCAGCGTCGGGAAGAGCTCCTACAATGAGCAGTTCTTC
CSVGKSSYNEQFF
>TRBV18|TRBD1|TRBJ2-2|many
TGTGCCAGCTCACCCGGACAGGGAAACACCGGGGAGCTGTTTTTT
CASSPGQGNTGELFF
>TRBV5-1|-|TRBJ2-3|few
TGCGCCAGCAGCTTGTATCTAGCGAGCACAGATACGCAGTATTTT
CASSLYLASTDTQYF
>TRBV11-2|-|TRBJ2-1|-
TGTGCCAGCAGCCCCCCACCAGGGGCCAATGAGCAGTTCTTC
CASSPPPGANEQFF
>TRBV7-9|TRBD1|TRBJ2-1|few
TGTGCCAGCAGCCCTCGACAGGGGTCGTACAATGAGCAGTTCTTC
CASSPRQGSYNEQFF
>TRBV9|-|TRBJ1-4|few
TGTGCCAGCAGCGTAGACCCGGCAACTAATGAAAAACTGTTTTTT
CASSVDPATNEKLFF
>TRBV5-1|TRBD1|TRBJ2-5|few
TGCGCCAGCAGCTTGGACCCCGGGACAGAAGAGACCCAGTACTTC
CASSLDPGTEETQYF
>TRBV21-1|-|TRBJ2-4|few
TGTGCCAGCAGCAGAGAGAGACACCGGTTTCGTAGAGCCAAAAACATTCAGTACTTC
CASSRERHRFRRAKNIQYF
>TRBV18|TRBD1|TRBJ1-2|many
TGTGCCAGCTCACCTGGGACAGCGACACTCTATGGCTACACCTTC
CASSPGTATLYGYTF
>TRBV11-2|TRBD1|TRBJ2-1|-
TGTGCCAGCAGCTTCGGGACAGGGGTACAGTTCTTC
CASSFGTGVQFF
>TRBV6-5|-|TRBJ2-5|few
TGTGCCAGCAGTTACAGGCACCAGTTGTGGGAGACCCAGTACTTC
CASSYRHQLWETQYF
>TRBV7-3|-|TRBJ2-3|few
TGTGCCAGCAGCTTCGAAACAGCATTCACAGATACGCAGTATTTT
CASSFETAFTDTQYF
>TRBV2|-|TRBJ2-1|few
TGTGCCAGCAGTCCTTCGAGGGGGTCGGTTTGGGATGAGCAGTTCTTC
CASSPSRGSVWDEQFF
>TRBV9|-|TRBJ2-2|few
TGTGCCAGCAGCGTGATCCCGACAAACACCGGGGAGCTGTTTTTT
CASSVIPTNTGELFF
>TRBV27|TRBD1|TRBJ1-6|many
TGTGCCAGTAGTGGGACAGGGAATTCACCCCTCCACTTT
CASSGTGNSPLHF
>TRBV9|-|TRBJ1-2|few
TGTGCCAGCAGCCCCGGTGTAACTCAAACGAACTATGGCTACACCTTC
CASSPGVTQTNYGYTF
>TRBV28|-|TRBJ1-1|many
TGTGCCAGCAGTTTAAAAACGCTTCGAGCTTTCTTT
CASSLKTLRAFF
>TRBV27|-|TRBJ2-5|-
TGTGCCAGCAGTTTTCGGGGCTCGACGGAGACCCAGTACTTC
CASSFRGSTETQYF
>TRBV13|TRBD2|TRBJ2-1|-
TGTGCCAGCAGCCCCCGGGACTACAACAATGAGCAGTTCTTC
CASSPRDYNNEQFF
>TRBV5-1|-|TRBJ2-5|few
TGCGCCAGCAGCTTGCTAGGCCAAGAGACCCAGTACTTC
CASSLLGQETQYF
>TRBV2|-|TRBJ2-6|-
TGTGCCAGCAAGGAGGGGCAGGCCTCTGGGGCCAACGTCCTGACTTTC
CASKEGQASGANVLTF
>TRBV7-2|TRBD1|TRBJ2-5|-
TGTGCCAGCAGCCCGACAGGGCGGCAAGAGACCCAGTACTTC
CASSPTGRQETQYF
>TRBV29-1|TRBD2|TRBJ2-5|-
TGCAGCGGTAGCGGGACGTACCAAGAGACCCAGTACTTC
CSGSGTYQETQYF
>TRBV6-1|-|TRBJ1-2|few
TGTGCCAGCCGCCAAGGATATGGCTACACCTTC
CASRQGYGYTF
>TRBV27|-|TRBJ1-5|-
TGTGCCAGCAGAAATGCTCAGGGGTCCAATCAGCCCCAGCATTTT
CASRNAQGSNQPQHF
>TRBV7-2|-|TRBJ2-4|few
TGTGCCAGCAGCTTACTAGGGGTTGTAGCCAAAAACATTCAGTACTTC
CASSLLGVVAKNIQYF
>TRBV15|TRBD1|TRBJ2-3|-
TGTGCCACCAGCGCCACAGGGGGGAGAATCACAGATACGCAGTATTTT
CATSATGGRITDTQYF
>TRBV18|-|TRBJ2-7|-
TGTGCCAGCTCAATACAGGGCTACGAGCAGTACTTC
CASSIQGYEQYF
>TRBV29-1|-|TRBJ1-1|few
TGCAGCGCTGCCCTGGAGGGGAGCACTGAAGCTTTCTTT
CSAALEGSTEAFF
>TRBV5-5|-|TRBJ1-3|-
TGTGCCAGCAGCTTGTCGCGGGGAACCACCATATATTTT
CASSLSRGTTIYF
>TRBV27|-|TRBJ2-7|few
TGTGCCAGCAGTTTAAAGGGCAGGGTCGGCGGTTTAGACTACGAGCAGTACTTC
CASSLKGRVGGLDYEQYF
>TRBV4-1|-|TRBJ2-1|few
TGCGCCAGCAGCCGCGGAACTGGGAGTGAGCAGTTCTTC
CASSRGTGSEQFF
>TRBV5-1|-|TRBJ2-1|-
TGCGCCAGCAGCTTGGACGGTAGCGGTTCTTACTACAATGAGCAGTTCTTC
CASSLDGSGSYYNEQFF
>TRBV9|TRBD1|TRBJ2-1|few
TGTGCCAGCAGCGGCGGGGCACAACCTTTAGGGACAGGGAGTTCGAATGAGCAGTTCTTC
CASSGGAQPLGTGSSNEQFF
>TRBV29-1|-|TRBJ2-1|-
TGCAGCGTTAACACAGAAATCTACAATGAGCAGTTCTTC
CSVNTEIYNEQFF
>TRBV23-1|TRBD1|TRBJ1-6|-
TGCGCCAGCCTTACAGGGGGAAGGGAGTCACCCCTCCACTTT
CASLTGGRESPLHF
>TRBV7-2|TRBD2|TRBJ2-1|few
TGTGCCAGCAGCTTACTAGCGGGGAGAACCTACAATGAGCAGTTCTTC
CASSLLAGRTYNEQFF
>TRBV2|TRBD1|TRBJ1-6|few
TGTGCCAGCACTAGGGACAGTGACAATTCACCCCTCCACTTT
CASTRDSDNSPLHF
>TRBV7-2|-|TRBJ2-7|-
TGTGCCAGCAGCTTAGTCGCTTCCTACGAGCAGTACTTC
CASSLVASYEQYF